This T cell receptor beta chain stems from a study of beta chain features in type 1 diabetes. Across the study: What patients shared with healthy donors was a similar profile of age, gender and cell yields.

CDR1 is GTSNPN, CDR2 SVGIG, per germline (reference sequence). This CDR3 is built from 11 residues. V was shortened by 8 bases and J by 0 bases, with 8 bases between the two germline ends. Regarding this clone: Its antigen is currently unknown.

Every sorted population was more than 98% pure. Study-level findings and limits: All four CD4+ subsets of Type 1 diabetes patients contained TCRB CDR3s that were moderately but significantly shorter.

As every portion of the isolated RNA was reverse transcribed, the sequencing read expressed TCRB transcripts. Profiling relied on immunoSEQ multiplex PCR, and the TCRdb table lists in-frame clones only, not all of them. The sample holds around 260,000 clones, roughly 22% seen once. This TCR came from a woman between 40 and 55 years old with type 1 diabetes. Sequenced material: naive CD4+ T cells from blood. The gene calls are TRBV30 and TRBJ2-7; a weak D match, TRBD2 (7 bases). DNA of the CDR3: TGTGCCGGGGGGGCCTCCTACGAGCAGTACTTC. It translates to CAGGASYEQYF.